This record concerns one T cell receptor beta chain sequence. Its antigen remains unidentified. Genomic DNA acted as the template from which TCR beta VDJ combination and CDR3 sequence profiling were carried out. TCRdb ran MiXCR on the reads and lists one entry per CDR3 protein. The sample yields 150,000 to 200,000 distinct CDR3 sequences, 64% seen once. This sample stems from a study of CD8+CD57+ T cells in acquired aplastic anemia. On the study more broadly: Yields of DNA that came from sorted CD4+ and CD8+ cells averaged 3.2 ug.

Whole-study findings and limits: Controls and patients did not differ significantly in CD8+ Simpson's diversity. Common to patients and controls were roughly 30 CD8+ CDR3 sequences.

This CDR3 is 15 amino acids long. Trimming pared 6 bases from V and 9 bases from J, leaving 21 bases between. In germline, CDR1 is MGHDK, CDR2 SYGVNS. The sequenced sample consisted of sorted CD4+, CD8+, or CD8+CD57+ T cells (not recorded which) from PBMCs. The sequence came from a human donor with severe aplastic anemia or a healthy control (not recorded which). The chain recombines TRBV25-1 with TRBJ1-3, with D possibly matching TRBD1 (5 bases). Written as DNA, the CDR3 is TGTGCCAGCAGCCCGCTCGGGCAGGGCCCTATCACCATATATTTT. Its translation is CASSPLGQGPITIYF.